This T cell receptor beta chain was captured in a study of control samples from healthy donors and cancer patients. Germline V gene data show CDR1 as MNHEY and CDR2 as SMNVEV (reference sequence). V shed 3 bases and J 6 bases; nucleotides not matched to a gene: 4. The CDR3 spans 13 residues. This table comes from immunoSEQ multiplex PCR, and its TCRdb copy is limited to in-frame clones, with some not included. The table has some 120,000 clones, 88% seen once; the top ten hold less than 3%. Sequences were obtained from blood. The chain carries TRBV27 and TRBJ1-1; 7 positions agree with TRBD1. The source of this sequence is a woman aged 70 to 79 in good health. This CDR3 is CASSFRGAAEAFF. Here the CDR3 DNA reads TGTGCCAGCAGTTTCAGGGGGGCGGCTGAAGCTTTCTTT.